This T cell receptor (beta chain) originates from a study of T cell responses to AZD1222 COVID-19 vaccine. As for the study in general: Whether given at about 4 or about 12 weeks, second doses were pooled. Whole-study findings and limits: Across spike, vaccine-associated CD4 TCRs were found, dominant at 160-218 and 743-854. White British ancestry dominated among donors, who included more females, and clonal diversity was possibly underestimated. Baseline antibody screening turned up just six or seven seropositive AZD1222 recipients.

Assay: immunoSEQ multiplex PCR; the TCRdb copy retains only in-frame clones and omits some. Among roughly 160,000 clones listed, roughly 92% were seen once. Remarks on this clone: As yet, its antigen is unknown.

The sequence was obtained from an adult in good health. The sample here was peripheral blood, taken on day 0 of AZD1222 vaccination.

DNA of the CDR3: TGTGCCAGCAGCTTAGTTTCGGGGGACACTGAAGCTTTCTTT. Translating it yields CASSLVSGDTEAFF. The V and J genes are TRBV7-3 and TRBJ1-1, with TRBD1 as a possible D gene (5 bases). Trimming removed 2 bases at V and 3 bases at J, with 10 bases between. The CDR3 runs to 14 residues. CDR1 and CDR2 from the germline V gene are SGHTA and FQGTGA.